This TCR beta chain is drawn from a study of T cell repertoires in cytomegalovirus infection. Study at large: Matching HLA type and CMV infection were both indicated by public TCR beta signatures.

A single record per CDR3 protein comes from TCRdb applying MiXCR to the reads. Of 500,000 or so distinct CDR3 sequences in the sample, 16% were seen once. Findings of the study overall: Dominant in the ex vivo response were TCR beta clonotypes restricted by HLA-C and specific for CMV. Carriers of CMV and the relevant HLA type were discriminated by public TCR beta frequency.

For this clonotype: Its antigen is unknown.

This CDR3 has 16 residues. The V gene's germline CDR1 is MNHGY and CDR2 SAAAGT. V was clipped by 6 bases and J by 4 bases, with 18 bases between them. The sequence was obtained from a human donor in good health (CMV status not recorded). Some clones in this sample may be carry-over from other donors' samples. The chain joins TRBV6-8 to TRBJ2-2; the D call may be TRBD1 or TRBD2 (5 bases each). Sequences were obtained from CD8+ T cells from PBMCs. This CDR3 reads CASSQDIGTRTGELFF. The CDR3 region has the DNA TGTGCCAGCAGCCAGGACATAGGGACGCGCACCGGGGAGCTGTTTTTT.